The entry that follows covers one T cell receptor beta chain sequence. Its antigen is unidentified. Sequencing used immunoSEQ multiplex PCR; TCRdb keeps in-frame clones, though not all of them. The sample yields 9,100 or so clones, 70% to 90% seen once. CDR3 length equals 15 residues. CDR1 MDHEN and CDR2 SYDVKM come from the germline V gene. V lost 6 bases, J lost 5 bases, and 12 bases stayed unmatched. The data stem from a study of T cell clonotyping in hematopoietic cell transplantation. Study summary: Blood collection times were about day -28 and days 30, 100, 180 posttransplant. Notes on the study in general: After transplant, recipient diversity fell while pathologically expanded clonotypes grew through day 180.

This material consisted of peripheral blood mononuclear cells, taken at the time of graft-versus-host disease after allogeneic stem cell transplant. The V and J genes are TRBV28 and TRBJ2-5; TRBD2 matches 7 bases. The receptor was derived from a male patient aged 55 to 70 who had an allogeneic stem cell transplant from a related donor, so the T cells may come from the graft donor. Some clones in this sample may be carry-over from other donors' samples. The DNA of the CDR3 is TGTGCCAGCAGCCTCGTAGCGGGTTCGGGGGAGACCCAGTACTTC. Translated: CASSLVAGSGETQYF.